One TCR beta chain is described in this entry. Its antigen is unknown. The data originate from a study of T cell responses to AZD1222 COVID-19 vaccine. General study points: Among AZD1222 vaccinees, only 5 to 7 were seropositive at baseline. Donors skewed white British and female; clonal diversity was possibly underestimated. Dominant CD4 TCR responses targeted spike regions 160-218 and 743-854.

This table comes from immunoSEQ multiplex PCR, and its TCRdb copy is limited to in-frame clones, with some not included. The sample includes about 120,000 clones, under 95% seen only once; the top ten take over 6.5%. Trimming cost V 5 bases and J 3 bases, with 13 bases left between them. There are 14 residues in the CDR3. Germline V gives CDR1 MNHEY, CDR2 SVGEGT. The gene calls are TRBV6-2 or TRBV6-3 and TRBJ1-1; a possible D gene is TRBD1 (5 bases). The specimen comprised peripheral blood, sampled on day 0 of AZD1222 vaccination. This TCR was sampled from an adult in good health. CDR3 in DNA: TGTGCCAGCAGTAGCCTGTGGGGGTACACTGAAGCTTTCTTT. Translating gives CASSSLWGYTEAFF.